Sequencing of this T cell receptor beta chain was carried out in a study of T cell responses to AZD1222 COVID-19 vaccine. Clones were read by immunoSEQ multiplex PCR, and TCRdb kept only the in-frame ones, dropping some. The sample carries about 85,000 clones, almost 90% recorded once. The trim removed 7 bases at V and 3 bases at J, leaving 4 bases unmatched. Germline values: CDR1 LNHDA, CDR2 SQIVND (reference sequence). The length of the CDR3 is 13 residues. This chain links TRBV19 with TRBJ1-2; 8 bases match TRBD1. The sequenced sample was peripheral blood, obtained on day 0 of MenACWY control vaccination. The sequence was collected from an adult in good health. DNA of the CDR3: TGTGCCAGTAACACGGGACAGGACTATGGCTACACCTTC. Translation gives CASNTGQDYGYTF.